This T cell receptor beta chain was obtained from a study of blood T cell repertoires in COVID-19. Looking at the study overall: From T cells, B-cell-depleted T cells, or PBMCs came the material, which was cDNA or gDNA.

In the source study's methods: Reference gene primer amplification yielded estimated nucleated cell counts. Assay used: immunoSEQ multiplex PCR; TCRdb lists only in-frame clones, some missing. The V and J calls and clone size come from that table; D and trimming were worked out from the DNA. The sample holds around 46,000 clones, approximately 80% seen once. Remarks on this clone: Distinct nucleotide sequences in the sample also encode this CDR3.

The material sequenced was peripheral blood. This TCR was recovered from a human donor with active or convalescent COVID-19. The donor label of this sample is uncertain.

The CDR3 DNA reads as TGCGCCAGCAGCTTGGCCGGGGGTGGGACTGAAGCTTTCTTT. Its translation is CASSLAGGGTEAFF. This rearrangement joins TRBV5-1 to TRBJ1-1, with D possibly TRBD1 on 5 matching bases. CDR3 length: 14 amino acids. Trimming pared 0 bases from V and 5 bases from J, leaving 11 bases between. Germline values: CDR1 SGHRS, CDR2 YFSETQ.